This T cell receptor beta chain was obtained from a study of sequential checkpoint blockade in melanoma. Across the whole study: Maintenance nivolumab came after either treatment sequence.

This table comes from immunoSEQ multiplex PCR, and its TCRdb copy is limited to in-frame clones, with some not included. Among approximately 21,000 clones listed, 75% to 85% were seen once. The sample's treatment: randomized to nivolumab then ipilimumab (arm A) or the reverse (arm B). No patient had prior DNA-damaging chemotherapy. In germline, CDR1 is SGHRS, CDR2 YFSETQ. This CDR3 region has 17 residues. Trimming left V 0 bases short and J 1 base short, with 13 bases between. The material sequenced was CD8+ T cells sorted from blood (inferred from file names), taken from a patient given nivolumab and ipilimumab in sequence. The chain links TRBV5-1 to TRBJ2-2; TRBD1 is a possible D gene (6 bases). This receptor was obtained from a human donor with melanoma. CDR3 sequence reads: CASSLAAAGENTGELFF. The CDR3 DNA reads TGCGCCAGCAGCTTGGCCGCAGCAGGGGAGAACACCGGGGAGCTGTTTTTT.